The T cell receptor beta chain described here comes from a study of post-analysis software for immune sequencing data. The wider study: In terms of disease course, relapsing-remitting, secondary progressive and progressive-relapsing multiple sclerosis were included. Study results and caveats: Multiple sclerosis was associated with a significant reduction in normalized Chao1 diversity relative to controls. When patients were compared with controls, four to six TRBV segments were more frequent, TRBV5-6, TRBV5-1 and TRBV20-1 among them.

The TCR beta cDNA libraries contained unique molecular identifiers. From approximately 0.95 to 9.8 million T cells, 500,000 or so cDNA molecules were obtained. TCRdb reanalysed the PCR reads using MiXCR and keeps one entry per CDR3 protein. Here the sample spans about 770,000 distinct CDR3 sequences, 46% being singletons. The CDR3 totals 13 residues. V lost 8 bases to trimming and J lost 5 bases, with 16 bases between them. CDR1 and CDR2 (germline): MNHEY, SVGEGT. About this clonotype itself: Antigen specificity is unknown.

Sample: blood. V usage is TRBV6-2 or TRBV6-3 and J usage is TRBJ2-7, with TRBD1 as a possible D gene (7 bases). This clonotype was sampled from a girl aged 10 to 17 with multiple sclerosis. As DNA, the CDR3 is TGTGCCAGCTCCCCAGGGGGGAACCACGAGCAGTACTTC. This gives the protein CASSPGGNHEQYF.